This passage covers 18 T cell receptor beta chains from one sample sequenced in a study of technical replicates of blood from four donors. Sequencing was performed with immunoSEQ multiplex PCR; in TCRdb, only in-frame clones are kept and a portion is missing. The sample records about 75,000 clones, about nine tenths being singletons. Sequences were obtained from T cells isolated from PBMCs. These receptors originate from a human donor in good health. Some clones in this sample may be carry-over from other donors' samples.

The CDR3 reads CASSAPGQSSYNEQFF. The CDR3, as DNA: TGTGCCAGCAGCGCCCCGGGACAGAGCTCCTACAATGAGCAGTTCTTC. This rearrangement joins TRBV28 to TRBJ2-1; 7 positions agree with TRBD1. Germline V gene data show CDR1 as MDHEN and CDR2 as SYDVKM. The CDR3 totals 16 residues. Trimming removed 6 bases from V and 0 bases from J; junction bases left unmatched: 8.

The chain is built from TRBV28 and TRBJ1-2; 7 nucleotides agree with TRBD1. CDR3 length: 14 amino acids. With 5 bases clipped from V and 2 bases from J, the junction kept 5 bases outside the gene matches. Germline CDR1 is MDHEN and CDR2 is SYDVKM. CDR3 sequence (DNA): TGTGCCAGCAGTGAGGGGGCCTCGAACTATGGCTACACCTTC. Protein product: CASSEGASNYGYTF.

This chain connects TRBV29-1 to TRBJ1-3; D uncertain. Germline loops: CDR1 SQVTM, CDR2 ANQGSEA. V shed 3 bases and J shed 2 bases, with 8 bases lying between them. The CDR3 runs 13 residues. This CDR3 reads CSVEYSTGNTIYF. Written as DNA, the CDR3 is TGCAGCGTTGAGTATTCTACTGGAAACACCATATATTTT.

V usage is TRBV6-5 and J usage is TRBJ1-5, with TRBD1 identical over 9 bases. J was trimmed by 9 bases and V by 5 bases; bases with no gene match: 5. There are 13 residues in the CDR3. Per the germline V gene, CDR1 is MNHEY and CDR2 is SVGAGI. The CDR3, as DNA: TGTGCCAGCAGTCGGACAGGGGCGATGCCCCAGCATTTT. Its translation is CASSRTGAMPQHF.

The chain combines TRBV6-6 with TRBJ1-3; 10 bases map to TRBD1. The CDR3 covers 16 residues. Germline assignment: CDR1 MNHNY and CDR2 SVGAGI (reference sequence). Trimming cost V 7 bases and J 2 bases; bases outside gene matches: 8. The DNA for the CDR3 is TGTGCCAGCAAACGGACAGGGGGTGAGGCTGGAAACACCATATATTTT. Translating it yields CASKRTGGEAGNTIYF.

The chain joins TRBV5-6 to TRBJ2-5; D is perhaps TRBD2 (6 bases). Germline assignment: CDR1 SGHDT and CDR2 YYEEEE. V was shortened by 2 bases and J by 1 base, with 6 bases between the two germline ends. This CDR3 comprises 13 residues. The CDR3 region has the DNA TGTGCCAGCAGCTTACTAGCCCAAGAGACCCAGTACTTC. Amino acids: CASSLLAQETQYF.

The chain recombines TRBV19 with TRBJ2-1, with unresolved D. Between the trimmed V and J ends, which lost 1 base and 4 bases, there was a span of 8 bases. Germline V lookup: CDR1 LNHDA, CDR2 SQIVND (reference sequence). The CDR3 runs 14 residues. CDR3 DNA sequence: TGTGCCAGTAGTATAGTGCGAGGTTACAATGAGCAGTTCTTC. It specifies CASSIVRGYNEQFF.

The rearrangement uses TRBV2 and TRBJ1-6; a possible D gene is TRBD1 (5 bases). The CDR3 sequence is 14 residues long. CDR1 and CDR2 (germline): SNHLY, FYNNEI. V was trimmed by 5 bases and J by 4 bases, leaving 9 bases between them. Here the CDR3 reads CASSQTVYNSPLHF. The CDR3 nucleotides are TGTGCCAGCAGTCAGACAGTGTATAATTCACCCCTCCACTTT.

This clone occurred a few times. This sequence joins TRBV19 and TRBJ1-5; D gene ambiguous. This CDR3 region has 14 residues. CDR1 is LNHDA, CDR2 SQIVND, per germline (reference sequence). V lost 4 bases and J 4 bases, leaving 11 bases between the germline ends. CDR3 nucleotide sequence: TGTGCCAGTAGTACGTCAGTTAAAAATCAGCCCCAGCATTTT. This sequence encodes CASSTSVKNQPQHF.

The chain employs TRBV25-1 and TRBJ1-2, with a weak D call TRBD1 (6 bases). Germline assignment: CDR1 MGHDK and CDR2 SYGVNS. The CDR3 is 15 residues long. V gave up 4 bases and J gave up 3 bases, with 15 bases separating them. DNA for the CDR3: TGTGCCAGCAGTGCAGCCGGGACACCCGACTATGGCTACACCTTC. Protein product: CASSAAGTPDYGYTF.

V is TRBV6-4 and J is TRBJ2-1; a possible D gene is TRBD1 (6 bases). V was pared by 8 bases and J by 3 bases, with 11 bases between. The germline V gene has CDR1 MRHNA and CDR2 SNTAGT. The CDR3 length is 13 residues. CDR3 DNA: TGTGCCAGCCGGGACACCATCTACAATGAGCAGTTCTTC. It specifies CASRDTIYNEQFF.

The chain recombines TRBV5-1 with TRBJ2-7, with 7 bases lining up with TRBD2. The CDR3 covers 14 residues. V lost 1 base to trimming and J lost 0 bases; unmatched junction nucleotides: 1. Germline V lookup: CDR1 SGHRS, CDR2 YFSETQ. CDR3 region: CASSLSGGSYEQYF. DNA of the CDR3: TGCGCCAGCAGCTTGTCGGGGGGCTCCTACGAGCAGTACTTC.

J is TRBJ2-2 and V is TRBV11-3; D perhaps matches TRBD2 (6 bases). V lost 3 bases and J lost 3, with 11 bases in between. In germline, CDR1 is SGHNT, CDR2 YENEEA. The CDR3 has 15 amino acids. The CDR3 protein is CASSFGGADTGELFF. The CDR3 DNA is TGTGCCAGCAGCTTCGGCGGGGCGGACACCGGGGAGCTGTTTTTT.

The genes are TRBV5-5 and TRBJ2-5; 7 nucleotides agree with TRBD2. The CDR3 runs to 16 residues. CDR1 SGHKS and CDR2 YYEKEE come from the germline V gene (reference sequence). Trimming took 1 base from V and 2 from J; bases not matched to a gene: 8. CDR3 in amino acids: CASSLWGGSSQETQYF. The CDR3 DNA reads TGTGCCAGCAGCTTGTGGGGCGGGAGTTCTCAAGAGACCCAGTACTTC.

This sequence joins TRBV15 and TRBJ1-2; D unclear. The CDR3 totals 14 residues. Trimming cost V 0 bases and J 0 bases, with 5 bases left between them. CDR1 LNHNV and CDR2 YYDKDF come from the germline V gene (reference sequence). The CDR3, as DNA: TGTGCCACCAGCAGAGATATCCCTAACTATGGCTACACCTTC. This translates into CATSRDIPNYGYTF.

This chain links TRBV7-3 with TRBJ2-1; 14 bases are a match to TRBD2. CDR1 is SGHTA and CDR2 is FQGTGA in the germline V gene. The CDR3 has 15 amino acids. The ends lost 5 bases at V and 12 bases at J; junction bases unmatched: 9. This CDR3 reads CASSQTSGRASRQFF. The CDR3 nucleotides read TGTGCCAGCAGCCAGACTAGCGGGAGGGCCTCAAGGCAGTTCTTC.

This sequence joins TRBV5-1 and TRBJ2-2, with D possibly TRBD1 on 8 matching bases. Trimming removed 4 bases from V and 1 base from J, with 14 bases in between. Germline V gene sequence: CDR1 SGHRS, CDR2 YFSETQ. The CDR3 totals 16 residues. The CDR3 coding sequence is TGCGCCAGCAGCAGCGGGACAGGCGGGAACACCGGGGAGCTGTTTTTT. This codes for CASSSGTGGNTGELFF. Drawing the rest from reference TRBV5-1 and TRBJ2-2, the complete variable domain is KAGVTQTPRYLIKTRGQQVTLSCSPISGHRSVSWYQQTPGQGLQFLFEYFSETQRNKGNFPGRFSGRQFSNSRSEMNVSTLELGDSALYLCASSSGTGGNTGELFFGEGSRLTVL.

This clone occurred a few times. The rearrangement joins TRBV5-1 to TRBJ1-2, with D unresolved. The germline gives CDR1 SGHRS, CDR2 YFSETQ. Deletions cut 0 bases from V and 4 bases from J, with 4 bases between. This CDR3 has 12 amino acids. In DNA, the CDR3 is TGCGCCAGCAGCTTGGACAGCTATGGCTACACCTTC. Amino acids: CASSLDSYGYTF.